This TCR beta chain is drawn from a study of T cell responses to AZD1222 COVID-19 vaccine. Sequencing was performed with immunoSEQ multiplex PCR; in TCRdb, only in-frame clones are kept and a portion is missing. The sample lists 90,000 to 140,000 clones; around nine tenths were seen once. Study-wide results and limits: Among the donors, most were white British and more were female, and clonal diversity was possibly underestimated.

About this clone itself: Its target is unknown.

The CDR3 contains 14 residues. Germline CDR1 reads MDHEN; CDR2 reads SYDVKM. V lost 3 bases and J lost 6, with 14 bases in between. This specimen was peripheral blood, taken on day 0 of AZD1222 vaccination. The chain couples TRBV28 to TRBJ1-1; D call uncertain. This receptor was identified in an adult in good health. The CDR3 DNA sequence: TGTGCCAGCAGTTTGGCGGGCTTGATATCTGAAGCTTTCTTT. It yields the protein CASSLAGLISEAFF.